These 20 T cell receptor beta chains were sequenced from one sample in a study of blood T cell repertoires in COVID-19. TCRdb's table, derived via immunoSEQ multiplex PCR, lists solely in-frame clones and lacks some. The sample has tens of thousands of clones; 65% to 90% are singletons. Sequencing input: peripheral blood. Receptors were obtained from a woman aged 60-75 years with active COVID-19.

The chain combines TRBV7-6 with TRBJ2-1; D possibly corresponds to TRBD1 (6 bases). The germline V and J ends were trimmed by 1 base and 9 bases, with 16 bases remaining between them. The CDR3 covers 15 residues. Germline CDR1 is SGHVS and CDR2 is FNYEAQ. The CDR3 coding sequence is TGTGCCAGCAGCTTAGTCGGGCAGGGGCATACTGAGCAGTTCTTC. Its translation: CASSLVGQGHTEQFF.

V is TRBV11-2 and J is TRBJ2-1; TRBD2 matches 9 bases. The trim removed 5 bases at V and 6 bases at J, leaving 8 bases unmatched. The CDR3 extends over 15 amino acids. From germline, CDR1 is SGHAT and CDR2 FQNNGV. DNA of the CDR3: TGTGCCAGCAGCCCCCTGGGGACTAGCTCCAATGAGCAGTTCTTC. Its translation: CASSPLGTSSNEQFF.

The V and J genes are TRBV11-2 and TRBJ2-7; TRBD1 agrees at 9 bases. CDR3 length equals 16 residues. V trimming: 1 base; J trimming: 6 bases; junction bases outside the gene matches: 10. Looked up from germline, CDR1 is SGHAT and CDR2 is FQNNGV. CDR3 loop: CASSLGVGTGRSEQYF. CDR3 in DNA: TGTGCCAGCAGCTTAGGGGTGGGGACAGGGCGAAGCGAGCAGTACTTC.

The rearrangement links TRBV7-9 to TRBJ2-5; 9 bases match TRBD1. The CDR3 runs to 15 residues. Germline V gene sequence: CDR1 SEHNR, CDR2 FQNEAQ (reference sequence). Germline trimming cut 5 bases from V and 5 bases from J; bases unmatched to any gene: 9. The DNA of the CDR3 is TGTGCCAGCAGCCGACAGGGGGGATTACAGGAGACCCAGTACTTC. It specifies CASSRQGGLQETQYF. The full variable domain, in which reference TRBV7-9 and TRBJ2-5 provide the parts outside the CDR3, is DTGVSQNPRHKITKRGQNVTFRCDPISEHNRLYWYRQTLGQGPEFLTYFQNEAQLEKSRLLSDRFSAERPKGSFSTLEIQRTEQGDSAMYLCASSRQGGLQETQYFGPGTRLLVL.

This chain uses TRBV13 with TRBJ2-1; TRBD2 is a possible D gene (5 bases). The V end was cut by 5 bases, the J end by 9 bases, with 17 bases between. Germline V gene data show CDR1 as PRHDT and CDR2 as FYEKMQ (reference sequence). This CDR3 has 14 residues. Here the CDR3 DNA reads TGTGCCAGCAGCCGGGATGCCGCGGGCGGTGAGCAGTTCTTC. It yields the protein CASSRDAAGGEQFF.

This clone was found once. This chain links TRBV7-2 with TRBJ2-1; 10 bases line up with TRBD2. J was trimmed by 8 bases and V by 0 bases; bases with no gene match: 7. There are 16 residues in the CDR3. Germline CDR1 SGHTA, CDR2 FQGNSA. The CDR3 reads CASSLARLAGADEQFF. The CDR3 coding sequence is TGTGCCAGCAGCTTAGCTCGGCTAGCGGGAGCGGATGAGCAGTTCTTC. The full variable domain, its missing parts supplied by reference TRBV7-2 and TRBJ2-1, is GAGVSQSPSNKVTEKGKDVELRCDPISGHTALYWYRQSLGQGLEFLIYFQGNSAPDKSGLPSDRFSAERTGGSVSTLTIQRTQQEDSAVYLCASSLARLAGADEQFFGPGTRLTVL.

This clone came up once. The chain uses TRBV7-2 and TRBJ2-7; D possibly corresponds to TRBD1 (6 bases). Between the trimmed V and J ends, which lost 5 bases and 2 bases, there was a span of 19 bases. Germline lookup yields CDR1 SGHTA and CDR2 FQGNSA. The CDR3 is made up of 16 amino acids. CDR3 sequence reads: CASSPFRDTRPYEQYF. The CDR3 DNA is TGTGCCAGCAGCCCCTTCCGGGACACACGACCCTACGAGCAGTACTTC.

By share of the sample, this clone is medium-sized. This chain joins TRBV7-9 and TRBJ1-6; no clear D gene. The germline V gene encodes CDR1 SEHNR and CDR2 FQNEAQ (reference sequence). V lost 3 bases and J 9 bases, leaving 15 bases between the germline ends. CDR3 length: 15 residues. This chain's CDR3 is CASSLSLKDSSPLHF. DNA for the CDR3: TGTGCCAGCAGCTTGTCGCTGAAAGATAGTTCACCCCTCCACTTT.

The genes are TRBV19 and TRBJ2-1, with 7 bases identical to TRBD2. CDR3 length equals 16 residues. Per the germline V gene, CDR1 is LNHDA and CDR2 is SQIVND (reference sequence). V dropped 3 bases and J dropped 0; count of bases not matched to a gene: 5. CDR3 protein: CASSILRGSSYNEQFF. The CDR3 DNA sequence: TGTGCCAGTAGTATCTTGCGGGGGAGCTCCTACAATGAGCAGTTCTTC.

DNA of the CDR3: TGTGCCACCAGTGATCCTGGTCCGGGTCCCCAGCATTTT. It yields the protein CATSDPGPGPQHF. This chain uses TRBV24-1 with TRBJ1-5; D is unresolved. CDR3 length: 13 residues. Germline CDR1 is KGHDR and CDR2 is SFDVKD. With 3 bases removed from V and 10 bases from J, the gap between germline ends came to 12 bases.

V usage is TRBV5-5 and J usage is TRBJ1-2; 8 bases are shared with TRBD1. Per germline, CDR1 SGHKS and CDR2 YYEKEE (reference sequence). The CDR3 has 16 amino acids. V lost 4 bases, J lost 3 bases, and 11 bases stayed unmatched. CDR3 residues: CASSLGQGRMDYGYTF. The CDR3 bases are TGTGCCAGCAGCCTTGGACAGGGACGTATGGACTATGGCTACACCTTC.

For the CDR3, the DNA is TGTGCCAGCAGTACACCGGGACAGGGCGCCGCAGATACGCAGTATTTT. Translated, it gives CASSTPGQGAADTQYF. This chain connects TRBV28 to TRBJ2-3; TRBD1 matches at 9 bases. The CDR3 is 16 amino acids. The germline V gene has CDR1 MDHEN and CDR2 SYDVKM. Trimming at V came to 5 bases and at J to 4 bases, leaving 10 bases not matched to a gene.

The chain joins TRBV7-3 to TRBJ2-5; 8 bases fit TRBD2. With V trimmed by 5 bases and J by 5 bases, 7 bases remained unmatched. The germline CDR1 and CDR2 sequences are SGHTA and FQGTGA. The CDR3 is made up of 14 amino acids. The CDR3 loop is CASSPRAGEETQYF. The CDR3 DNA reads as TGTGCCAGCAGCCCGAGAGCGGGGGAGGAGACCCAGTACTTC.

This chain joins TRBV21-1 and TRBJ1-5; TRBD1, the table's D call, lacks a check against the DNA. TRBV21-1 is a pseudogene segment. This CDR3 spans 15 amino acids. The CDR3 sequence: CASILNRQPNQPQHF. Written as DNA, the CDR3 is TGTGCCAGCATCTTAAACCGACAGCCCAATCAGCCCCAGCATTTT.

The chain couples TRBV9 to TRBJ2-3; TRBD1 is a possible D gene (5 bases). V lost 4 bases, J lost 3 bases, and 12 bases lay in between. Germline V gene sequence: CDR1 SGDLS, CDR2 YYNGEE. The CDR3 runs 14 residues. This CDR3 is CASSSRSGTDTQYF. CDR3 coding DNA: TGTGCCAGCAGCAGCCGTTCAGGGACAGATACGCAGTATTTT.

The chain is built from TRBV14 and TRBJ2-3; 9 bases line up with TRBD2. V was pared by 7 bases and J by 9 bases, with 11 bases of the junction left unmatched. Per germline, CDR1 SGHDN and CDR2 FVKESK. CDR3 length equals 14 residues. The CDR3 bases are TGTGCCAGCAACTTTGGCGGGGGGGCGAGAACGCAGTATTTT. This sequence encodes CASNFGGGARTQYF.

V is TRBV2 and J is TRBJ1-1, with D perhaps matching TRBD1 (5 bases). Germline V gene lookup returns CDR1 SNHLY and CDR2 FYNNEI. The CDR3 runs 15 residues. The V end was cut by 1 base, the J end by 5 bases, with 14 bases between. This CDR3 reads CASSEGYPPGTEAFF. DNA for the CDR3: TGTGCCAGCAGTGAAGGGTACCCCCCAGGGACTGAAGCTTTCTTT.

This clone was counted only a few times. The chain couples TRBV6-6 to TRBJ1-5; 7 bases line up with TRBD1. Per germline, CDR1 MNHNY and CDR2 SVGAGI (reference sequence). The CDR3 spans 13 residues. V shed 5 bases, J shed 11 bases, and the junction held 9 bases outside the gene matches. CDR3 amino acids: CASSTGTVWTQHF. CDR3 nucleotide sequence: TGTGCCAGCAGTACAGGGACAGTTTGGACCCAGCATTTT.

The CDR3 sequence is CASSFQGTGNTIYF. The CDR3, as DNA: TGTGCCAGCAGCTTCCAGGGCACTGGAAACACCATATATTTT. The chain uses TRBV7-2 and TRBJ1-3; TRBD1 might be the D (5 bases). Deletions cut 3 bases from V and 2 bases from J, with 8 bases between. CDR1 and CDR2 (germline): SGHTA, FQGNSA. The CDR3 loop spans 14 amino acids.

The chain combines TRBV10-2 with TRBJ1-3, with TRBD1 matching over 9 bases. The ends lost 4 bases at V and 4 bases at J; junction bases unmatched: 5. This CDR3 has 15 amino acids. Germline lookup yields CDR1 WSHSY and CDR2 SAAADI. CDR3 nucleotide sequence: TGCGCCAGCAGTGCACAGGGGGCTAGGGGAAACACCATATATTTT. Amino acids: CASSAQGARGNTIYF.